The 30 T cell receptor beta chains in this list originate from one sample, sequenced in a study of CD4 T cells in relation to SARS-CoV-2 and coronaviruses. Antigen specificity for these receptors is unknown. Using immunoSEQ multiplex PCR, the repertoire was profiled, and TCRdb retains in-frame clones only, with some absent. This table holds roughly 41,000 clones, less than 85% found once. The sequenced material came from naive CD4+ T cells from PBMCs, cultured in vitro. Subset specified: naive CD4+ T cells isolated by negative enrichment. The receptors stem from an adult with COVID-19.

The V and J genes are TRBV29-1 and TRBJ1-1; tentative D call: TRBD1 (5 bases). V was cut by 5 bases and J by 0 bases, with 22 bases left in between. In germline, CDR1 is SQVTM, CDR2 ANQGSEA. The CDR3 extends over 17 amino acids. CDR3 DNA: TGCAGCGTTACTCCGTCCTCGTCAGGGCAGATGAACACTGAAGCTTTCTTT. It codes for CSVTPSSSGQMNTEAFF. Supplemented by reference TRBV29-1 and TRBJ1-1, the full variable domain reads SAVISQKPSRDICQRGTSLTIQCQVDSQVTMMFWYRQQPGQSLTLIATANQGSEATYESGFVIDKFPISRPNLTFSTLTVSNMSPEDSSIYLCSVTPSSSGQMNTEAFFGQGTRLTVV.

This chain connects TRBV3-1 (or the pseudogene TRBV3-2) to TRBJ1-5; no reliable D call. The length of the CDR3 is 13 residues. The germline V gene encodes CDR1 LGHDT and CDR2 YNNKEL (reference sequence). V was clipped by 0 bases and J by 9 bases, with 9 bases between them. CDR3 nucleotide sequence: TGTGCCAGCAGCCAAGATTCGGAGCTGCCCCAGCATTTT. Its translation: CASSQDSELPQHF.

This clone came up a few times. The chain uses TRBV4-2 and TRBJ1-6, with D unresolved. Trimming cost V 6 bases and J 5 bases, with 14 bases left between them. The germline V gene encodes CDR1 LGHNA and CDR2 YNFKEQ. The CDR3 runs to 15 residues. The CDR3 sequence: CASRGDTGDNSPLHF. DNA of the CDR3: TGTGCCAGCAGAGGAGATACGGGAGATAATTCACCCCTCCACTTT.

This clone was observed a single time. The V and J genes are TRBV7-2 and TRBJ2-5; TRBD2 agrees at 11 bases. The CDR3 sequence is 16 residues long. The germline CDR1 and CDR2 sequences are SGHTA and FQGNSA. V trimming: 5 bases; J trimming: 2 bases; junction bases outside the gene matches: 7. The CDR3 protein is CASSRTASGRQETQYF. In nucleotides, the CDR3 is TGTGCCAGCAGCCGTACCGCTAGCGGGAGGCAAGAGACCCAGTACTTC. Combining the CDR3 with reference TRBV7-2 and TRBJ2-5 gives the whole variable domain GAGVSQSPSNKVTEKGKDVELRCDPISGHTALYWYRQSLGQGLEFLIYFQGNSAPDKSGLPSDRFSAERTGGSVSTLTIQRTQQEDSAVYLCASSRTASGRQETQYFGPGTRLLVL.

The chain links TRBV5-1 to TRBJ2-7; 10 nucleotides line up with TRBD1. The trim removed 7 bases at V and 5 bases at J, leaving 9 bases unmatched. Germline loops: CDR1 SGHRS, CDR2 YFSETQ. The CDR3 is 14 amino acids. The CDR3 region has the DNA TGCGCCAGCGGTCAGGGACAGGGGATCAACGAGCAGTACTTC. Protein: CASGQGQGINEQYF.

The chain has TRBV7-8 and TRBJ2-3; 9 bases match TRBD2. The CDR3 has 17 residues. Germline trimming cut 1 base from V and 5 bases from J; bases unmatched to any gene: 10. The germline V gene encodes CDR1 SGHVS and CDR2 FQNEAQ. This CDR3 reads CASSLGYTSGFIDTQYF. The CDR3, as DNA: TGTGCCAGCAGCTTAGGTTATACTAGCGGGTTCATAGATACGCAGTATTTT.

The chain combines TRBV5-1 with TRBJ1-4; TRBD1 matches 8 bases. With 0 bases clipped from V and 4 bases from J, the junction kept 5 bases outside the gene matches. The CDR3 consists of 16 residues. Germline assignment: CDR1 SGHRS and CDR2 YFSETQ. The CDR3 reads CASSLGQGLLNEKLFF. The DNA of the CDR3 is TGCGCCAGCAGCTTGGGACAGGGGCTACTTAATGAAAAACTGTTTTTT.

This clone was seen just once. This chain links TRBV7-2 with TRBJ2-2, with unresolved D. The V end lost 3 bases, the J end lost 4 bases, and 9 bases lay between the germline ends. CDR1 and CDR2 (germline): SGHTA, FQGNSA. CDR3 length equals 14 residues. CDR3 nucleotides: TGTGCCAGCAGCTTTCTAGGGCTCACCGGGGAGCTGTTTTTT. This codes for CASSFLGLTGELFF. Looking up the rest from reference TRBV7-2 and TRBJ2-2 gives the full variable domain: GAGVSQSPSNKVTEKGKDVELRCDPISGHTALYWYRQSLGQGLEFLIYFQGNSAPDKSGLPSDRFSAERTGGSVSTLTIQRTQQEDSAVYLCASSFLGLTGELFFGEGSRLTVL.

The gene calls are TRBV5-6 and TRBJ2-5; D call uncertain. Trimming stripped 3 bases from V and 5 bases from J, with 5 bases between. The CDR3 runs to 11 residues. Per the germline V gene, CDR1 is SGHDT and CDR2 is YYEEEE. CDR3 sequence: CASSYRETQYF. CDR3 DNA sequence: TGTGCCAGCAGCTACCGGGAGACCCAGTACTTC.

The chain is built from TRBV6-5 and TRBJ2-7; the D call may be TRBD1 or TRBD2 (6 bases each). Germline values: CDR1 MNHEY, CDR2 SVGAGI. V lost 0 bases, J lost 6 bases, and 12 bases lay in between. The CDR3 has 14 residues. The CDR3 is CASSYSRGAGEQYF. DNA of the CDR3: TGTGCCAGCAGTTACTCGAGGGGGGCCGGCGAGCAGTACTTC.

The CDR3 coding sequence is TGCGCCAGCAGCTTGGGAGGGACTAGCGGGACTCCGGACTACAATGAGCAGTTCTTC. It codes for CASSLGGTSGTPDYNEQFF. The chain has TRBV5-1 and TRBJ2-1; 13 positions match TRBD2. This CDR3 has 19 residues. The junction had 9 bases not matched to a gene; V was cut back by 0 bases and J by 3 bases. Germline CDR1 is SGHRS and CDR2 is YFSETQ.

The chain carries TRBV5-4 and TRBJ2-1; weak D call: TRBD2 (6 bases). Looked up from germline, CDR1 is SGHNT and CDR2 is YYREEE (reference sequence). The CDR3 spans 15 residues. V lost 0 bases and J 7 bases, leaving 14 bases between the germline ends. CDR3 DNA sequence: TGTGCCAGCAGCTTGGAACTCTTGGGGGGAAATGAGCAGTTCTTC. This encodes CASSLELLGGNEQFF.

This clone turned up a few times. The rearrangement joins TRBV19 to TRBJ2-2; possible D gene TRBD2, 7 bases. Germline V CDR1 and CDR2: LNHDA, SQIVND (reference sequence). Trimming shortened V by 7 bases and J by 6 bases, and 24 bases separated the two germline ends. The CDR3 covers 17 residues. The CDR3 DNA sequence: TGTGCCAGTACGGGAGGCAGGGGCTTCGGGATGGCCGGGGAGCTGTTTTTT. Translation gives CASTGGRGFGMAGELFF.

The chain couples TRBV18 to TRBJ2-7, with D possibly being TRBD1 or TRBD2 (6 bases each). The CDR3 length is 15 residues. With 1 base removed from V and 5 bases from J, the gap between germline ends came to 15 bases. The germline CDR1 and CDR2 sequences are KGHSH and LQKENI. CDR3 region: CASSPRGADSHEQYF. CDR3 coding DNA: TGTGCCAGCTCACCACGGGGGGCGGATTCCCACGAGCAGTACTTC.

This clone appeared a few times. The chain has TRBV28 and TRBJ1-5; TRBD1 aligns across 7 bases. Looked up from germline, CDR1 is MDHEN and CDR2 is SYDVKM. With V trimmed by 3 bases and J by 4 bases, 3 bases remained unmatched. This CDR3 contains 14 residues. The CDR3 here is CASSFLQGNQPQHF. The CDR3 DNA sequence: TGTGCCAGCAGTTTCTTACAGGGGAATCAGCCCCAGCATTTT.

This clone was recorded only once. The rearrangement joins TRBV5-4 to TRBJ1-6; D gene uncertain. The CDR3 runs 16 residues. Trimming took off 0 bases at V and 7 bases at J, with 14 bases between the two ends. Germline CDR1 reads SGHNT; CDR2 reads YYREEE (reference sequence). Here the CDR3 reads CASSLDGRPGNSPLHF. CDR3 sequence (DNA): TGTGCCAGCAGCTTGGACGGCAGGCCGGGGAATTCACCCCTCCACTTT.

V usage is TRBV7-3 and J usage is TRBJ2-6; D not certain. CDR1 is SGHTA, CDR2 FQGTGA, per germline. The CDR3 has 16 amino acids. Trimming left V 2 bases short and J 0 bases short, with 8 bases between. CDR3 amino acids: CASSLGSSSGANVLTF. CDR3 nucleotides: TGTGCCAGCAGCTTAGGGTCCTCCTCTGGGGCCAACGTCCTGACTTTC.

This chain joins TRBV20-1 and TRBJ2-1; D is ambiguous. Trimming took off 6 bases at V and 7 bases at J, with 7 bases between the two ends. The CDR3 runs to 10 residues. Germline V gene data show CDR1 as DFQATT and CDR2 as SNEGSKA (reference sequence). The CDR3 DNA is TGCAGTGCCAAGAATAATGAGCAGTTCTTC. Its protein is CSAKNNEQFF.

This rearrangement joins TRBV4-3 to TRBJ2-2, with TRBD1 identical over 9 bases. The germline gives CDR1 LGHNA, CDR2 YSLEER. Unmatched junction bases numbered 8, after V lost 4 bases and J lost 5 bases. The CDR3 length is 16 residues. The CDR3 DNA reads as TGCGCCAGCAGCCCTGGGGGACAGGGTTGGACCGGGGAGCTGTTTTTT. Amino acids: CASSPGGQGWTGELFF.

The CDR3 loop is CASSPLGGQPQHF. The CDR3, as DNA: TGCGCCAGCAGCCCCCTCGGCGGTCAGCCCCAGCATTTT. This chain uses TRBV5-1 with TRBJ1-5; D is ambiguous. The CDR3 runs 13 residues. Trimming removed 4 bases at V and 6 bases at J, with 11 bases between. Germline CDR1 and CDR2: SGHRS and YFSETQ. Based on the CDR3 plus reference TRBV5-1 and TRBJ1-5, the full variable domain is KAGVTQTPRYLIKTRGQQVTLSCSPISGHRSVSWYQQTPGQGLQFLFEYFSETQRNKGNFPGRFSGRQFSNSRSEMNVSTLELGDSALYLCASSPLGGQPQHFGDGTRLSIL.

V gene TRBV4-1 combines with J gene TRBJ2-2, with 7 nucleotides matching TRBD1. CDR1 is MGHRA, CDR2 YSYEKL, per germline. With 3 bases clipped from V and 4 bases from J, the junction kept 2 bases outside the gene matches. The CDR3 contains 14 residues. The DNA for the CDR3 is TGCGCCAGCAGCCAGGGGACAGTCACCGGGGAGCTGTTTTTT. Translation: CASSQGTVTGELFF.

This clone showed up just once. The J gene is TRBJ2-1, the V gene TRBV7-2; 9 nucleotides agree with TRBD2. The CDR3 length is 15 residues. V gave up 4 bases and J gave up 3 bases; unmatched junction bases: 4. Germline CDR1 SGHTA, CDR2 FQGNSA. The CDR3 loop is CASSSGTSSYNEQFF. The CDR3 DNA reads as TGTGCCAGCAGCTCCGGGACTAGCAGCTACAATGAGCAGTTCTTC.

V and J are TRBV28 and TRBJ2-5; 8 bases agree with TRBD2. The CDR3 is 15 residues long. V dropped 8 bases and J dropped 4; count of bases not matched to a gene: 12. CDR1 is MDHEN, CDR2 SYDVKM, per germline. CDR3 residues: CASDRDGGEGETQYF. The CDR3 nucleotides read TGTGCCAGCGATCGGGACGGGGGGGAAGGAGAGACCCAGTACTTC.

Only one count was recorded for this clone. The J gene is TRBJ2-1, the V gene TRBV9; no reliable D call. The V end lost 4 bases, the J end lost 8 bases, and 16 bases lay between the germline ends. Germline V gene sequence: CDR1 SGDLS, CDR2 YYNGEE. This CDR3 has 14 residues. The CDR3: CASSPTSGIDEQFF. The CDR3 DNA sequence: TGTGCCAGCAGCCCCACTTCAGGAATTGATGAGCAGTTCTTC.

The chain carries TRBV4-1 and TRBJ1-5; TRBD1 matches at 9 bases. The CDR3 loop spans 17 amino acids. The germline CDR1 and CDR2 sequences are MGHRA and YSYEKL. With V trimmed by 1 base and J by 5 bases, 9 bases remained unmatched. CDR3 in amino acids: CASSQASLDRGYQPQHF. The CDR3 DNA is TGCGCCAGCAGCCAAGCCTCCTTGGACAGGGGCTATCAGCCCCAGCATTTT.

This clone was seen a single time. The chain employs TRBV11-3 and TRBJ2-4; D remains unclear. Germline loops: CDR1 SGHNT, CDR2 YENEEA. CDR3 length equals 17 residues. V lost 2 bases, J lost 3 bases, and 17 bases lay in between. This CDR3 reads CASSLSPLIRVKNIQYF. The CDR3 DNA is TGTGCCAGCAGCTTATCCCCCCTCATAAGGGTCAAAAACATTCAGTACTTC.

The chain uses TRBV19 and TRBJ1-3; D is undetermined. This CDR3 contains 15 residues. Trimming stripped 6 bases from V and 0 bases from J, with 12 bases between. CDR1 is LNHDA, CDR2 SQIVND, per germline (reference sequence). The CDR3 DNA is TGTGCCAGTAGGTCGACTGCTTCCTCTGGAAACACCATATATTTT. Protein product: CASRSTASSGNTIYF. The full variable domain, in which reference TRBV19 and TRBJ1-3 provide the parts outside the CDR3, is DGGITQSPKYLFRKEGQNVTLSCEQNLNHDAMYWYRQDPGQGLRLIYYSQIVNDFQKGDIAEGYSVSREKKESFPLTVTSAQKNPTAFYLCASRSTASSGNTIYFGEGSWLTVV.

This chain links TRBV28 with TRBJ2-6; D remains ambiguous. Trimming removed 6 bases from V and 2 bases from J, with 11 bases in between. The V gene's germline CDR1 is MDHEN and CDR2 SYDVKM. This CDR3 spans 15 amino acids. The CDR3 region is CASRKAGAGANVLTF. CDR3 DNA: TGTGCCAGCAGAAAGGCAGGAGCTGGGGCCAACGTCCTGACTTTC.

This clone turned up a few times. This chain connects TRBV5-1 to TRBJ1-2; 7 bases map to TRBD1. CDR3 length: 16 amino acids. Per the germline V gene, CDR1 is SGHRS and CDR2 is YFSETQ. With V trimmed by 3 bases and J by 6 bases, 14 bases remained unmatched. CDR3 region: CASSSSGYRGWDGYTF. As DNA, the CDR3 is TGCGCCAGCAGCTCTTCCGGATACAGGGGATGGGATGGCTACACCTTC. The full variable domain, its missing parts supplied by reference TRBV5-1 and TRBJ1-2, is KAGVTQTPRYLIKTRGQQVTLSCSPISGHRSVSWYQQTPGQGLQFLFEYFSETQRNKGNFPGRFSGRQFSNSRSEMNVSTLELGDSALYLCASSSSGYRGWDGYTFGSGTRLTVV.

Written as DNA, the CDR3 is TGCAGTGCTAGTGGTCTAGCGGGAGAGGATGGCATTCAGTACTTC. Protein sequence: CSASGLAGEDGIQYF. The gene calls are TRBV20-1 and TRBJ2-4, with 10 bases lining up with TRBD2. The CDR3 loop spans 15 amino acids. The germline V gene encodes CDR1 DFQATT and CDR2 SNEGSKA (reference sequence). The trim removed 3 bases at V and 9 bases at J, leaving 11 bases unmatched.